These 32 T cell receptor beta chains came from one sample sequenced in a study of blood T cell repertoires in COVID-19. Sequencing used immunoSEQ multiplex PCR; TCRdb keeps in-frame clones, though not all of them. The sample lists hundreds of thousands of clones; more than 75% were seen once. The sample was peripheral blood. The receptor set was obtained from a woman between 50 and 59 years old who had recovered from COVID-19.

This rearrangement joins TRBV7-9 to TRBJ1-2; weak D call: TRBD1 (5 bases). This CDR3 spans 15 amino acids. The germline V gene has CDR1 SEHNR and CDR2 FQNEAQ (reference sequence). Between the trimmed V and J ends, which lost 5 bases and 7 bases, there was a span of 20 bases. The CDR3 sequence is CASSRTSLGGGGYTF. The DNA of the CDR3 is TGTGCCAGCAGCCGCACCTCTTTGGGGGGAGGTGGCTACACCTTC.

This clone was counted a single time. The rearrangement uses TRBV7-9 and TRBJ2-1; no clear D. Germline lookup yields CDR1 SEHNR and CDR2 FQNEAQ (reference sequence). The CDR3 is 14 amino acids. Trimming removed 1 base at V and 4 bases at J, with 8 bases between. The CDR3 nucleotides read TGTGCCAGCAGCTTAGTCTACCTATACAATGAGCAGTTCTTC. It encodes CASSLVYLYNEQFF. Supplemented by reference TRBV7-9 and TRBJ2-1, the full variable domain reads DTGVSQNPRHKITKRGQNVTFRCDPISEHNRLYWYRQTLGQGPEFLTYFQNEAQLEKSRLLSDRFSAERPKGSFSTLEIQRTEQGDSAMYLCASSLVYLYNEQFFGPGTRLTVL.

The gene calls are TRBV21-1 and TRBJ2-7; TRBD2, the table's D call, lacks a check against the DNA. TRBV21-1 is labeled a pseudogene. This CDR3 has 11 amino acids. The CDR3 loop reads CASSKIGGTDF. The CDR3 region has the DNA TGTGCCAGCAGCAAAATCGGGGGTACGGACTTC.

The chain carries TRBV3-1 (or the pseudogene TRBV3-2) and TRBJ1-2; D uncertain. CDR3 length equals 12 residues. Trimming left V 3 bases short and J 8 bases short, with 10 bases between. Germline lookup yields CDR1 LGHDT and CDR2 YNNKEL (reference sequence). The CDR3 protein is CASSQGPGGYTF. The CDR3, as DNA: TGTGCCAGCAGCCAGGGCCCTGGGGGCTACACCTTC.

The rearrangement links TRBV28 to TRBJ2-2, with a tentative D call TRBD1 (6 bases). The germline gives CDR1 MDHEN, CDR2 SYDVKM. V dropped 7 bases and J dropped 5 bases, with 11 bases sitting between them. The CDR3 consists of 13 residues. The CDR3 sequence: CASILTGTGELFF. CDR3 DNA sequence: TGTGCCAGCATTCTAACAGGGACCGGGGAGCTGTTTTTT.

The V gene is TRBV19, the J gene TRBJ2-5; 7 bases are shared with TRBD1. Looked up from germline, CDR1 is LNHDA and CDR2 is SQIVND (reference sequence). The J segment lost 3 bases and the V segment lost 6 bases, leaving 13 bases of the junction unmatched. This CDR3 has 16 residues. Written as DNA, the CDR3 is TGTGCCAGTAGCCAACAGGGGAATCCTCGCAAAGAGACCCAGTACTTC. Translating gives CASSQQGNPRKETQYF.

This chain links TRBV30 with TRBJ2-1, with TRBD2 identical over 9 bases. Germline CDR1 reads GTSNPN; CDR2 reads SVGIG (reference sequence). With 3 bases clipped from V and 6 bases from J, the junction kept 9 bases outside the gene matches. The CDR3 totals 15 residues. The DNA for the CDR3 is TGTGCCTGGAGCTCGGGCGGTAGCGGGAGCAATGAGCAGTTCTTC. Protein: CAWSSGGSGSNEQFF.

This rearrangement joins TRBV18 to TRBJ2-7; D uncertain. CDR3 size: 13 residues. Germline lookup yields CDR1 KGHSH and CDR2 LQKENI. Trimming took 3 bases from V and 2 from J, leaving 8 bases between them. CDR3 amino acids: CASSPSQPYEQYF. The CDR3 DNA sequence: TGTGCCAGCTCACCTAGCCAGCCCTACGAGCAGTACTTC.

The chain is built from TRBV6-2 or TRBV6-3 and TRBJ2-6; TRBD1 aligns across 9 bases. The CDR3 consists of 18 residues. Germline V gene data show CDR1 as MNHEY and CDR2 as SVGEGT. Germline trimming cut 6 bases from V and 1 base from J; bases unmatched to any gene: 10. The CDR3 protein is CASSEYGTGSSGANVLTF. Written as DNA, the CDR3 is TGTGCCAGCAGCGAATACGGGACAGGGTCATCTGGGGCCAACGTCCTGACTTTC.

This clone was recorded once. The chain joins TRBV27 to TRBJ1-2; 7 bases agree with TRBD1. With 0 bases clipped from V and 5 bases from J, the junction kept 6 bases outside the gene matches. Germline V gene data show CDR1 as MNHEY and CDR2 as SMNVEV (reference sequence). This CDR3 has 15 amino acids. As DNA, the CDR3 is TGTGCCAGCAGTTTATCGAGGGGGCGAGCTTATGGCTACACCTTC. This codes for CASSLSRGRAYGYTF.

This chain connects TRBV7-2 to TRBJ2-3, with TRBD2 as a possible D gene (6 bases). The V gene's germline CDR1 is SGHTA and CDR2 FQGNSA. Deletions cut 1 base from V and 4 bases from J, with 12 bases between. The CDR3 contains 15 residues. CDR3 residues: CASSLDGGVSDTQYF. CDR3 nucleotides: TGTGCCAGCAGCTTAGATGGCGGGGTCTCAGATACGCAGTATTTT.

J is TRBJ2-1 and V is TRBV4-2; the match to TRBD2 covers 10 bases. Germline V gene lookup returns CDR1 LGHNA and CDR2 YNFKEQ. CDR3 length: 16 amino acids. The V and J ends lost 1 base and 4 bases, in that order; junction bases with no gene match: 4. The chain's CDR3 is CASSQGGAGGYNEQFF. The CDR3 DNA reads TGTGCCAGCAGCCAAGGGGGAGCGGGAGGGTACAATGAGCAGTTCTTC.

V usage is TRBV7-2 and J usage is TRBJ1-6; D perhaps matches TRBD1 (5 bases). The CDR3 sequence is 17 residues long. V lost 5 bases to trimming and J lost 0 bases, with 14 bases between them. CDR1 is SGHTA and CDR2 is FQGNSA in the germline V gene. The CDR3 DNA is TGTGCCAGCAGCAGCATACAGGAAAGCTCCTATAATTCACCCCTCCACTTT. It is translated as CASSSIQESSYNSPLHF. The whole variable domain, filled in from reference TRBV7-2 and TRBJ1-6, reads GAGVSQSPSNKVTEKGKDVELRCDPISGHTALYWYRQSLGQGLEFLIYFQGNSAPDKSGLPSDRFSAERTGGSVSTLTIQRTQQEDSAVYLCASSSIQESSYNSPLHFGNGTRLTVT.

This chain joins TRBV19 and TRBJ2-1, with a weak D call TRBD1 (5 bases). This CDR3 comprises 15 residues. Trimming removed 6 bases from V and 0 bases from J, with 12 bases in between. Germline-derived CDR1 and CDR2 are LNHDA and SQIVND (reference sequence). CDR3: CASSSTGFSYNEQFF. The CDR3 DNA follows: TGTGCCAGTAGCTCTACAGGTTTCTCCTACAATGAGCAGTTCTTC.

This chain joins TRBV5-1 and TRBJ2-5; 7 positions match TRBD1. The germline V gene has CDR1 SGHRS and CDR2 YFSETQ. There are 19 residues in the CDR3. Losses at the gene ends were 0 bases for V and 6 bases for J; bases not matched to a gene: 20. CDR3 nucleotides: TGCGCCAGCAGCTTGGTCTACAGGGGTGTCTTATCGGATCAACAGACCCAGTACTTC. As protein: CASSLVYRGVLSDQQTQYF.

The chain employs TRBV5-4 and TRBJ1-1, with 9 bases aligning to TRBD1. Germline trimming cut 6 bases from V and 10 bases from J; bases unmatched to any gene: 10. Germline V CDR1 and CDR2: SGHNT, YYREEE (reference sequence). This CDR3 has 13 residues. CDR3 nucleotide sequence: TGTGCCAGCACTCTGGCGGGACAGGGTGGAGCTTTCTTT. This sequence encodes CASTLAGQGGAFF. The entire variable domain, with the rest obtained from reference TRBV5-4 and TRBJ1-1, is as follows: ETGVTQSPTHLIKTRGQQVTLRCSSQSGHNTVSWYQQALGQGPQFIFQYYREEENGRGNFPPRFSGLQFPNYSSELNVNALELDDSALYLCASTLAGQGGAFFGQGTRLTVV.

The V gene is TRBV7-2, the J gene TRBJ1-2, with TRBD1 matching over 7 bases. After removal of 4 bases from V and 7 bases from J, the junction contained 9 bases not matched to a gene. CDR1 is SGHTA, CDR2 FQGNSA, per germline. CDR3 size: 14 residues. CDR3 amino acids: CASSSMDRSSGYTF. The DNA for the CDR3 is TGTGCCAGCAGCTCCATGGACAGGTCCAGTGGCTACACCTTC.

CDR3 nucleotides: TGTGCCATCAGGAGACAGGGGATGGGTGGGAACACTGAAGCTTTCTTT. Its protein product is CAIRRQGMGGNTEAFF. The gene calls are TRBV10-3 and TRBJ1-1; TRBD1 matches at 8 bases. Looked up from germline, CDR1 is ENHRY and CDR2 is SYGVKD. Unmatched junction bases numbered 10, after V lost 6 bases and J lost 1 base. CDR3 length: 16 residues.

This chain links TRBV4-2 with TRBJ1-1, with a possible D match to TRBD1 (5 bases). Per the germline V gene, CDR1 is LGHNA and CDR2 is YNFKEQ. The CDR3 is 16 residues long. Trimming left V 3 bases short and J 5 bases short, with 19 bases between. The CDR3 reads CASSHPEGLGGTEAFF. As DNA, the CDR3 is TGTGCCAGCAGCCATCCCGAGGGGCTTGGAGGGACTGAAGCTTTCTTT.

This rearrangement joins TRBV28 to TRBJ1-1; D unclear. The V end lost 6 bases, the J end lost 8 bases, and 13 bases lay between the germline ends. Germline CDR1 is MDHEN and CDR2 is SYDVKM. This CDR3 has 12 amino acids. The CDR3 DNA is TGTGCCAGCAGCCCTGAAATCAGAGAAGCTTTCTTT. Residues: CASSPEIREAFF.

The chain joins TRBV28 to TRBJ1-2, with TRBD1 matching 8 bases. Germline V gene data show CDR1 as MDHEN and CDR2 as SYDVKM. V lost 5 bases, J lost 2 bases, and 7 bases stayed unmatched. This CDR3 region has 15 residues. CDR3 residues: CASSPSDRDNYGYTF. The CDR3 nucleotides are TGTGCCAGCAGTCCCTCGGACAGGGACAACTATGGCTACACCTTC.

The V call is TRBV9, the J call TRBJ2-1; TRBD2 matches 7 bases. The germline V gene has CDR1 SGDLS and CDR2 YYNGEE. V was clipped by 4 bases and J by 8 bases; unmatched bases: 3. The CDR3 is made up of 12 amino acids. CDR3 sequence: CASSKRGYEQFF. In DNA form, the CDR3 reads TGTGCCAGCAGCAAGCGGGGATATGAGCAGTTCTTC. Full variable domain (remainder filled in from reference TRBV9 and TRBJ2-1): DSGVTQTPKHLITATGQRVTLRCSPRSGDLSVYWYQQSLDQGLQFLIQYYNGEERAKGNILERFSAQQFPDLHSELNLSSLELGDSALYFCASSKRGYEQFFGPGTRLTVL.

The rearrangement links TRBV2 to TRBJ2-1, with TRBD1 identical over 9 bases. Germline V gives CDR1 SNHLY, CDR2 FYNNEI. This CDR3 spans 11 amino acids. Here the CDR3 DNA reads TGTTCCGGGACAGGGTACAATGAGCAGTTCTTC. It specifies CSGTGYNEQFF.

This clone has just a few counts. The rearrangement joins TRBV4-2 to TRBJ1-1, with a weak D call TRBD1 (6 bases). The CDR3 length is 15 residues. V lost 0 bases and J 2 bases, leaving 10 bases between the germline ends. Per the germline V gene, CDR1 is LGHNA and CDR2 is YNFKEQ. The CDR3 sequence is CASSQDTGPNTEAFF. The CDR3 region has the DNA TGTGCCAGCAGCCAAGATACAGGGCCTAACACTGAAGCTTTCTTT.

The chain uses TRBV30 and TRBJ1-4; no clear D gene. Germline V gene data show CDR1 as GTSNPN and CDR2 as SVGIG (reference sequence). V was clipped by 3 bases and J by 6 bases, with 17 bases between them. The CDR3 totals 15 residues. The CDR3: CAWSASGLRDEKLFF. CDR3 nucleotide sequence: TGTGCCTGGAGCGCCTCTGGGTTGAGGGATGAAAAACTGTTTTTT.

The V and J genes are TRBV18 and TRBJ2-7; 10 nucleotides agree with TRBD2. Per germline, CDR1 KGHSH and CDR2 LQKENI. The CDR3 sequence is 13 residues long. Unmatched junction bases numbered 3, after V lost 6 bases and J lost 4 bases. The CDR3 is CASSAAGGYEQYF. CDR3 DNA: TGTGCCAGCTCTGCAGCGGGAGGGTACGAGCAGTACTTC. The variable domain in full, with the rest retrieved from reference TRBV18 and TRBJ2-7, is NAGVMQNPRHLVRRRGQEARLRCSPMKGHSHVYWYRQLPEEGLKFMVYLQKENIIDESGMPKERFSAEFPKEGPSILRIQQVVRGDSAAYFCASSAAGGYEQYFGPGTRLTVT.

This clone has only a few counts. The chain links TRBV4-3 to TRBJ2-7; 10 bases fit TRBD2. The germline V gene encodes CDR1 LGHNA and CDR2 YSLEER. V was clipped by 5 bases and J by 3 bases; unmatched bases: 10. The CDR3 consists of 16 residues. The DNA of the CDR3 is TGCGCCAGCAGCTCATTTGCTAGCGGGGGAAGCTACGAGCAGTACTTC. It is translated as CASSSFASGGSYEQYF.

The chain employs TRBV3-1 (or the pseudogene TRBV3-2) and TRBJ2-1; tentative D call: TRBD2 (5 bases). The CDR3 runs to 17 residues. The germline V and J ends were trimmed by 3 bases and 9 bases, with 24 bases remaining between them. Germline CDR1 LGHDT, CDR2 YNNKEL (reference sequence). CDR3 residues: CASSQPGARRRRSEQFF. The CDR3, as DNA: TGTGCCAGCAGCCAGCCCGGTGCAAGAAGGAGGAGGAGTGAGCAGTTCTTC.

The chain carries TRBV3-1 (or the pseudogene TRBV3-2) and TRBJ1-1; no firm D call. The CDR3 sequence is 14 residues long. V dropped 2 bases and J dropped 6 bases, with 13 bases sitting between them. Germline CDR1 and CDR2: LGHDT and YNNKEL (reference sequence). CDR3 residues: CASSQREGLAEAFF. CDR3 DNA sequence: TGTGCCAGCAGCCAACGGGAGGGCCTAGCTGAAGCTTTCTTT.

This clone showed up just a few times. The rearrangement uses TRBV4-1 and TRBJ1-1; D is perhaps TRBD1 (6 bases). Per germline, CDR1 MGHRA and CDR2 YSYEKL. Trimming left V 1 base short and J 7 bases short, with 10 bases between. The CDR3 extends over 13 amino acids. This chain's CDR3 is CASSQGTAFEAFF. The CDR3 nucleotides read TGCGCCAGCAGCCAAGGGACAGCCTTTGAAGCTTTCTTT.

This clone was recorded once. The DNA of the CDR3 is TGTGCCAGCAGCGTAGCCGGCAGGGCACCCTACGAGCAGTACTTC. Translation gives CASSVAGRAPYEQYF. The J gene is TRBJ2-7, the V gene TRBV9, with D perhaps matching TRBD1 (5 bases). Trimming took 0 bases from V and 2 from J, leaving 12 bases between them. The CDR3 totals 15 residues. Germline V gene lookup returns CDR1 SGDLS and CDR2 YYNGEE.

The J gene is TRBJ2-7, the V gene TRBV7-8; tentative D call: TRBD1 (5 bases). Trimming removed 1 base at V and 6 bases at J, with 10 bases between. Germline V gene data show CDR1 as SGHVS and CDR2 as FQNEAQ. The CDR3 spans 13 residues. The CDR3 sequence: CASSLVHRGEQYF. DNA for the CDR3: TGTGCCAGCAGCTTAGTGCATAGGGGCGAGCAGTACTTC. Drawing the rest from reference TRBV7-8 and TRBJ2-7, the complete variable domain is GAGVSQSPRYKVAKRGQDVALRCDPISGHVSLFWYQQALGQGPEFLTYFQNEAQLDKSGLPSDRFFAERPEGSVSTLKIQRTQQEDSAVYLCASSLVHRGEQYFGPGTRLTVT.